This TCR beta chain was captured by sequencing in a study of CXCR3-negative and CXCR3-positive naive CD8 T cells. In the study overall: Each library gave roughly 1.4 +/- 0.3 million of around 140 million TRB reads. Study observations and caveats: When CXCR3-positive naive cells were set against CXCR3-negative naive cells, the former had more hydrophobic TRB CDR3s. In both naive subsets diversity was comparably high, whereas memory CD8+ cells showed much lower diversity.

Every individual CD8+ T cell subset underwent sorting in triplicate at 330,000 or so cells apiece. Naive CD8+ T lymphocytes were specified as CD45RO-CCR7+CD27+CD95-. In regard to this clonotype: Its antigen remains unknown.

The authors made the TRB cDNA libraries by 5' RACE using UMI labels. TCRdb reprocessed the 5' RACE reads and keeps a single row for each CDR3 protein, giving no DNA. The sample has about 98,000 distinct CDR3 sequences. The CDR3 is made up of 13 amino acids. Germline V CDR1 and CDR2: SSHAT, FNYEAQ (reference sequence). The material sequenced was naive CXCR3+ CD8+ T cells from blood. Subset specified: CD45RO-CCR7+CD27+CD95- naive CD8+ T cells expressing CXCR3 (TNR3+). The V gene is TRBV7-7, the J gene TRBJ2-3. The TCR sequence derives from a human donor in good health. Some clones in this sample may be carry-over from other donors' samples. CDR3 sequence: CASSLVSGDTQYF.